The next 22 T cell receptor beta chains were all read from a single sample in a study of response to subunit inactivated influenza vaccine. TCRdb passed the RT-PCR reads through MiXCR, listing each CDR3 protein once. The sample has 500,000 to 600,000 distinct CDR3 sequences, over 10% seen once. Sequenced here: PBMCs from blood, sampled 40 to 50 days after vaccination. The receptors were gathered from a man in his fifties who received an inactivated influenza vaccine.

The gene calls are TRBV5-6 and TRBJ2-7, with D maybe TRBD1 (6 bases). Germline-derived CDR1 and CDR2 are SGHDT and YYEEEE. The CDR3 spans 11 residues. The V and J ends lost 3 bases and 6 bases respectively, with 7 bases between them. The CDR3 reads CASSWGREQYF. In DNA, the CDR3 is TGTGCCAGCAGCTGGGGGCGCGAGCAGTACTTC.

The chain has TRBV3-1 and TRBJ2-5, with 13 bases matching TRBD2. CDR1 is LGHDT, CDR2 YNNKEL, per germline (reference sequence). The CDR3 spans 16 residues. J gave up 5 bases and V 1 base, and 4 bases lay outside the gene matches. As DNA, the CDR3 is TGTGCCAGCAGCCAAGGACTAGCGGGAGGAGGGGAGACCCAGTACTTC. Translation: CASSQGLAGGGETQYF.

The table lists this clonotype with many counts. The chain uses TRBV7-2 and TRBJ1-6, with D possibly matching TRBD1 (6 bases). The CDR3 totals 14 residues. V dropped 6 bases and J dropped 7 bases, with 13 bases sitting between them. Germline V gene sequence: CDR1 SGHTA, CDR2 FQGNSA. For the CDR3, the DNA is TGTGCCAGCAGTTACAGGGTTCTCAATTCACCCCTCCACTTT. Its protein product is CASSYRVLNSPLHF.

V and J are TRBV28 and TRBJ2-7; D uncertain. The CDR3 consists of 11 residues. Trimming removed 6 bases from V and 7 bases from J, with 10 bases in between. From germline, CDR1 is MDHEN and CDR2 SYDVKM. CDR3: CASSPLREQYF. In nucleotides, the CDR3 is TGTGCCAGCAGCCCGCTAAGGGAGCAGTACTTC.

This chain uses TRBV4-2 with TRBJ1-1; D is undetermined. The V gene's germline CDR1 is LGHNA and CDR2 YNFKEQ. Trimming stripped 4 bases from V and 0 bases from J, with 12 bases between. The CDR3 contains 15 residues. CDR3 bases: TGTGCCAGCAGCCCCAGTGGGGATTTGAACACTGAAGCTTTCTTT. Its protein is CASSPSGDLNTEAFF.

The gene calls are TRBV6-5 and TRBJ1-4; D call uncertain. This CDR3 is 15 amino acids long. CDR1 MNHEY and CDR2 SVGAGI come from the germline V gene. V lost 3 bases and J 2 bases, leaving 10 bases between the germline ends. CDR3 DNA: TGTGCCAGCAGTTATGAAGTTACGACTAATGAAAAACTGTTTTTT. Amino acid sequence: CASSYEVTTNEKLFF.

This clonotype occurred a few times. The CDR3 DNA reads TGTGCCAGCAGCGGGGTCGGCCCGAACACTGAAGCTTTCTTT. This encodes CASSGVGPNTEAFF. The chain couples TRBV4-2 to TRBJ1-1; D is unresolved. CDR1 and CDR2 from the germline V gene are LGHNA and YNFKEQ. Trimming stripped 5 bases from V and 1 base from J, with 11 bases between. The CDR3 loop spans 14 amino acids.

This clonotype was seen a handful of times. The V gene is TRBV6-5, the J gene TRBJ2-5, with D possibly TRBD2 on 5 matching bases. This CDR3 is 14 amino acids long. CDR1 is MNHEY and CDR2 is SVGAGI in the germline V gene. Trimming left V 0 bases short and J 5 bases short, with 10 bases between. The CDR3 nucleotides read TGTGCCAGCAGTTACTCCGGGGTCCGGGAGACCCAGTACTTC. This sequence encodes CASSYSGVRETQYF.

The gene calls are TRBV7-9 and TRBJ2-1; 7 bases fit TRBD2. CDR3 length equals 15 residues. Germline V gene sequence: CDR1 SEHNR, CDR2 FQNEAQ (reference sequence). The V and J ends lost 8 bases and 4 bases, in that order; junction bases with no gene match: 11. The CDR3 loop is CASGPGLAAYNEQFF. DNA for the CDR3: TGTGCCAGCGGCCCGGGGCTAGCGGCTTACAATGAGCAGTTCTTC.

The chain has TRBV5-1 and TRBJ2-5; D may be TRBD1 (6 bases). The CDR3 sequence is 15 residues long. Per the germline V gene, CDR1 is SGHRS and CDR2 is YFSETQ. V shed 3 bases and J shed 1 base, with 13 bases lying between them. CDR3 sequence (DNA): TGCGCCAGCAGCTGGAGACAGGACTCCCAAGAGACCCAGTACTTC. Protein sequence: CASSWRQDSQETQYF.

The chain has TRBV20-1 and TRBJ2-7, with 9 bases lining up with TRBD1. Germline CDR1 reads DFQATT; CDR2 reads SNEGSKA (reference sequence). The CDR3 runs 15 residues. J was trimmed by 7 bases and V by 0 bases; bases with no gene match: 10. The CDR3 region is CSARDRDREYREQYF. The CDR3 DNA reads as TGCAGTGCTAGAGATCGGGACAGGGAGTATCGTGAGCAGTACTTC.

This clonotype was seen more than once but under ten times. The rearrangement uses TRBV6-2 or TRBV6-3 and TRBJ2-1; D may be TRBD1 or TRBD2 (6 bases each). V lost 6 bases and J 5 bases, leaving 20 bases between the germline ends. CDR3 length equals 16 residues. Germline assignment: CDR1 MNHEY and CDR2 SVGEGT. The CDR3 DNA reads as TGTGCCAGCAGGTTGGGGGGCGGACGGGCGCACAATGAGCAGTTCTTC. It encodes CASRLGGGRAHNEQFF.

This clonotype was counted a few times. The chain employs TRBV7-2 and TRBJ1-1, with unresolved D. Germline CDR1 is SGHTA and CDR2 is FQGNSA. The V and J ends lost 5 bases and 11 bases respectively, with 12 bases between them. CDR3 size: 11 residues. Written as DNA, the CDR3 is TGTGCCAGCAGCCCTGGGCTGCACGCTTTCTTT. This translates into CASSPGLHAFF.

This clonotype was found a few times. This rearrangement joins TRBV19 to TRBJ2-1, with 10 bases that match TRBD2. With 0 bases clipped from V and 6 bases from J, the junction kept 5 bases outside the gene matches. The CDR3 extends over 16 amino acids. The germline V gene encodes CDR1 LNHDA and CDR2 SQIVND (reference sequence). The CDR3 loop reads CASSIDGTSASNEQFF. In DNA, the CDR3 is TGTGCCAGTAGTATAGATGGGACTAGCGCCAGCAATGAGCAGTTCTTC. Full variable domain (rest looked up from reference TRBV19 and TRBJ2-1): DGGITQSPKYLFRKEGQNVTLSCEQNLNHDAMYWYRQDPGQGLRLIYYSQIVNDFQKGDIAEGYSVSREKKESFPLTVTSAQKNPTAFYLCASSIDGTSASNEQFFGPGTRLTVL.

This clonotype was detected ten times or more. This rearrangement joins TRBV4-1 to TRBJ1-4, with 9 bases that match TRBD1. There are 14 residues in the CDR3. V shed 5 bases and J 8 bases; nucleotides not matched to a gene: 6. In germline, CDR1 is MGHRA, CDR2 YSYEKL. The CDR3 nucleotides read TGCGCCAGCAGCTTCGACAGGGGGTCCGAAAAACTGTTTTTT. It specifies CASSFDRGSEKLFF.

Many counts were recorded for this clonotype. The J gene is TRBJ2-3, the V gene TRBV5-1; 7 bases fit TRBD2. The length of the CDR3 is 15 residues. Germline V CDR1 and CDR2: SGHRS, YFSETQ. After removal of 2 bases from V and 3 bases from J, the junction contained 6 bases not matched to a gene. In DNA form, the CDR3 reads TGCGCCAGCAGCTTCCAGACGGGAGGTACAGATACGCAGTATTTT. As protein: CASSFQTGGTDTQYF.

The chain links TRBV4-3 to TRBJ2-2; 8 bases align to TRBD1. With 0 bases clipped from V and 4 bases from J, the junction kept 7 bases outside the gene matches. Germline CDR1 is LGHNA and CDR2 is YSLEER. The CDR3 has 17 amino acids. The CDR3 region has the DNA TGCGCCAGCAGCCAAGATACAGGGGGATTAGGCACCGGGGAGCTGTTTTTT. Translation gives CASSQDTGGLGTGELFF.

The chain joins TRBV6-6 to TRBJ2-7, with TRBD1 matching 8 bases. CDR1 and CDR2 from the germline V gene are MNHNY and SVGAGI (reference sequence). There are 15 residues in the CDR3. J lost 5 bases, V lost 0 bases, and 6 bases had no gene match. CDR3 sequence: CASSYSRTGSNEQYF. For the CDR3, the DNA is TGTGCCAGCAGTTACTCCAGGACAGGGTCCAACGAGCAGTACTTC.

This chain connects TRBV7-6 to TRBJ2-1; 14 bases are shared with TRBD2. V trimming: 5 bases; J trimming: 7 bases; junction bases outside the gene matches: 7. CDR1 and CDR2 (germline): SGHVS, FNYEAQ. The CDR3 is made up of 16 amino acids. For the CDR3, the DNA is TGTGCCAGCAGCCCCGGACTAGCGGGAGGTGCGAATGAGCAGTTCTTC. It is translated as CASSPGLAGGANEQFF.

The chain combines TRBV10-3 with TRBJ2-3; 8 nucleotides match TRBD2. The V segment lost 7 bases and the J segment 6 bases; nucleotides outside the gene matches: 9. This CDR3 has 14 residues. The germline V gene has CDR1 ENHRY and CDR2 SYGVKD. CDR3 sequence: CAIKSRAGEDTQYF. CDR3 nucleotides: TGTGCCATCAAATCGCGAGCGGGAGAGGATACGCAGTATTTT.

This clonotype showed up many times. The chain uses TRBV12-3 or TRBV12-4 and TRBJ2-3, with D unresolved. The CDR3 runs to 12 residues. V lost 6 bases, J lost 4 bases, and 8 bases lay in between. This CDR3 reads CASSSHADTQYF. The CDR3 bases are TGTGCCAGCAGCTCCCATGCAGATACGCAGTATTTT.

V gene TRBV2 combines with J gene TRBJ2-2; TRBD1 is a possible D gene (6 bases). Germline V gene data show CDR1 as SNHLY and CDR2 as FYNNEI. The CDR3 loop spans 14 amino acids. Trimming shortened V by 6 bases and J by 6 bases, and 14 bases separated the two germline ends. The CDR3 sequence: CASRHPTGSGELFF. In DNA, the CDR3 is TGTGCCAGCAGGCACCCCACAGGGTCCGGGGAGCTGTTTTTT.